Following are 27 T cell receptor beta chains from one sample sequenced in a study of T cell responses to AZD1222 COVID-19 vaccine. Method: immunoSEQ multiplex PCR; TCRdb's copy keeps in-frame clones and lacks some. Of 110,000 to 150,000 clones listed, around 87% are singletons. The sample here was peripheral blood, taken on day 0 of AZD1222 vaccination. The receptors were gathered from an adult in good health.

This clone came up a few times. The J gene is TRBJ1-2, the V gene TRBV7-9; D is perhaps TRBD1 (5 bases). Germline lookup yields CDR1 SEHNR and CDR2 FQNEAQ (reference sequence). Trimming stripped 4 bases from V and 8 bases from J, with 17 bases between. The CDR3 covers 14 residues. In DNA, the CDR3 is TGTGCCAGCAGCTCCTCCGGGACCCAGACCGGCTACACCTTC. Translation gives CASSSSGTQTGYTF.

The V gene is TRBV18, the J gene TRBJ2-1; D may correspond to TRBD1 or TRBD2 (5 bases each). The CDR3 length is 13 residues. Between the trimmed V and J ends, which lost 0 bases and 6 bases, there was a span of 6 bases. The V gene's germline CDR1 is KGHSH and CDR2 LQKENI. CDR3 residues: CASSPPGTNEQFF. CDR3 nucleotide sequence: TGTGCCAGCTCACCACCGGGGACCAATGAGCAGTTCTTC.

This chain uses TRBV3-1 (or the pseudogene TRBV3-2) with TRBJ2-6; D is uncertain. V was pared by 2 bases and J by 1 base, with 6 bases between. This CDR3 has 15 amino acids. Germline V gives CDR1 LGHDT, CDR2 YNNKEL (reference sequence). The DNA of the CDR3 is TGTGCCAGCAGCCAACGAGGTTCTGGGGCCAACGTCCTGACTTTC. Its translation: CASSQRGSGANVLTF.

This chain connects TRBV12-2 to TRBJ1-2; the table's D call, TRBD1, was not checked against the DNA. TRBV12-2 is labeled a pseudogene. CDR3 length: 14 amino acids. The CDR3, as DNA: TGTGCAAGTCCCCTCCCGCAGGGGAAGAACGGCTACACCTTC. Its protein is CASPLPQGKNGYTF.

The CDR3 DNA reads as TGTGCCAGTAGTATAACACTATATAGCAATCAGCCCCAGCATTTT. Protein product: CASSITLYSNQPQHF. J is TRBJ1-5 and V is TRBV19; D not certain. V was clipped by 2 bases and J by 0 bases, with 8 bases between them. Germline CDR1 and CDR2: LNHDA and SQIVND (reference sequence). The CDR3 covers 15 residues.

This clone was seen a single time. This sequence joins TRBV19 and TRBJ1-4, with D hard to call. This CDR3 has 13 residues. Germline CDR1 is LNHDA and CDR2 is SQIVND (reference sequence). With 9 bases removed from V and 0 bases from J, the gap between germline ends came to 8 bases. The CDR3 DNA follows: TGTGCCAGCCGGGCCGCAACTAATGAAAAACTGTTTTTT. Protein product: CASRAATNEKLFF.

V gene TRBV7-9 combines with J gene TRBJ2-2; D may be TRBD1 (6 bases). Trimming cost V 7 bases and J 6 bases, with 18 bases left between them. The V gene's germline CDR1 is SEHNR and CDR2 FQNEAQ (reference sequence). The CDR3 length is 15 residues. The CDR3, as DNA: TGTGCCAGCAACCGAACAGGGTCCCACGCCGGGGAGCTGTTTTTT. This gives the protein CASNRTGSHAGELFF.

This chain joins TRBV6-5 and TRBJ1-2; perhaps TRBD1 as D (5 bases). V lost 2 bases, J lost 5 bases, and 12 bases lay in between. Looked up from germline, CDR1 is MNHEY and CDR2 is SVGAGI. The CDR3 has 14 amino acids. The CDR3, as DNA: TGTGCCAGCAGTTACGACAGATTGGGTTATGGCTACACCTTC. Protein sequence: CASSYDRLGYGYTF.

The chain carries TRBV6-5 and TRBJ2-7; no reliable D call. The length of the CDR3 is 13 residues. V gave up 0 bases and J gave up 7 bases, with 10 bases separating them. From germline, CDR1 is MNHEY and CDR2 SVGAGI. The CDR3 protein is CASSYSTLGEQYF. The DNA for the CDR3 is TGTGCCAGCAGTTACTCGACCCTTGGAGAGCAGTACTTC.

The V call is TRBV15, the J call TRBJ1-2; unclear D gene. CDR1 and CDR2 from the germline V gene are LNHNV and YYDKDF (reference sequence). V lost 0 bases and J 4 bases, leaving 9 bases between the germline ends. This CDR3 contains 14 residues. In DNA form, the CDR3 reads TGTGCCACCAGCAGAGATGTGGGCCTCTATGGCTACACCTTC. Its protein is CATSRDVGLYGYTF.

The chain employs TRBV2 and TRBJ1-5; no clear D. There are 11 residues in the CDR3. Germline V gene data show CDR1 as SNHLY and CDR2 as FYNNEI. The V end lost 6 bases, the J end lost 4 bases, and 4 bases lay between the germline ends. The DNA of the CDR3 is TGTGCCAGCAGAATGAATCAGCCCCAGCATTTT. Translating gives CASRMNQPQHF.

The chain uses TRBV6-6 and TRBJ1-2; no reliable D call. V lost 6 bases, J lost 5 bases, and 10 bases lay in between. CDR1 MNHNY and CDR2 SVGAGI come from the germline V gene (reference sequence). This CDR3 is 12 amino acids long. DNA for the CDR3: TGTGCCAGCAGCACCGGAGGGTATGGCTACACCTTC. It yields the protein CASSTGGYGYTF.

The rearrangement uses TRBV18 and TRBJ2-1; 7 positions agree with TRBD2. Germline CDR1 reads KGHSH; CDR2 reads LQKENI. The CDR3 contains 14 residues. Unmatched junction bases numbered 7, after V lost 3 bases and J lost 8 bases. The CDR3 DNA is TGTGCCAGCTCACCCCTAGCCCGGGGGGATGAGCAGTTCTTC. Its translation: CASSPLARGDEQFF.

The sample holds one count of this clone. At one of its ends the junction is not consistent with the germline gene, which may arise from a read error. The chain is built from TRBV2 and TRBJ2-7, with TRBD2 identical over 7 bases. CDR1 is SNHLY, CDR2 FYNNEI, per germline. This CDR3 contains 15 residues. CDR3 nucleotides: TGTGCCAGCAGCGAAGCGGTAGCGGGCCCCTACGAGCAGTACTTC. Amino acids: CASSEAVAGPYEQYF.

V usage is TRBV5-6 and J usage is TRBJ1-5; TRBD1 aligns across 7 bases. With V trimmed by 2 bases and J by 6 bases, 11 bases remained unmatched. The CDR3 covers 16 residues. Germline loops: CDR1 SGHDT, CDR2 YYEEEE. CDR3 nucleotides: TGTGCCAGCAGCTTAAGGAGTGGACAGGAAGGTCAGCCCCAGCATTTT. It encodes CASSLRSGQEGQPQHF.

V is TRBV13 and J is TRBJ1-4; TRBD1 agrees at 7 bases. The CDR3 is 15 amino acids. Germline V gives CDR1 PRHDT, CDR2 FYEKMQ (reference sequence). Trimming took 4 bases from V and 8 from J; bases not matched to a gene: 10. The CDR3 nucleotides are TGTGCCAGCAGCTCCTCCGGGACAGCGGTGGAAAAACTGTTTTTT. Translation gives CASSSSGTAVEKLFF.

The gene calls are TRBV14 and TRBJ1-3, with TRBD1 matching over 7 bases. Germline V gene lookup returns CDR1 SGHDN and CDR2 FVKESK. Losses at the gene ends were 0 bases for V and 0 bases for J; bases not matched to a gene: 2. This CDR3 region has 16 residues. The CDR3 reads CASSQDTGASGNTIYF. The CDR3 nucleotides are TGTGCCAGCAGCCAAGATACAGGGGCCTCTGGAAACACCATATATTTT.

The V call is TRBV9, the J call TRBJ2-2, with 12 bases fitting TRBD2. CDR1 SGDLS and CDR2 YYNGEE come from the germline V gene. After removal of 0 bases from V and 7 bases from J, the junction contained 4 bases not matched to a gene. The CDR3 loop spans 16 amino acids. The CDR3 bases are TGTGCCAGCAGCGTAGGACTAGCGGGAGCGGACGGGGAGCTGTTTTTT. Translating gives CASSVGLAGADGELFF. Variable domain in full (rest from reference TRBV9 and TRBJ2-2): DSGVTQTPKHLITATGQRVTLRCSPRSGDLSVYWYQQSLDQGLQFLIQYYNGEERAKGNILERFSAQQFPDLHSELNLSSLELGDSALYFCASSVGLAGADGELFFGEGSRLTVL.

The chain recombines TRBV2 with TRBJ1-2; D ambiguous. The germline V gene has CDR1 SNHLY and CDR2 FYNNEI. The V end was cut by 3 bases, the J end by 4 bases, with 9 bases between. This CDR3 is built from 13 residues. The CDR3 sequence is CASSDGLLYGYTF. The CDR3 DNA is TGTGCCAGCAGTGATGGACTCCTCTATGGCTACACCTTC. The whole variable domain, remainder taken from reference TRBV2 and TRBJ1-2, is EPEVTQTPSHQVTQMGQEVILRCVPISNHLYFYWYRQILGQKVEFLVSFYNNEISEKSEIFDDQFSVERPDGSNFTLKIRSTKLEDSAMYFCASSDGLLYGYTFGSGTRLTVV.

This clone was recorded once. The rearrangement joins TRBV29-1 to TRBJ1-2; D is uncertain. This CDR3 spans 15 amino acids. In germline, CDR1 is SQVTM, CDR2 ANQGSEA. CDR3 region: CRTNPAGKRDYGYTF. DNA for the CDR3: TGCAGGACTAACCCCGCCGGGAAACGAGACTATGGCTACACCTTC. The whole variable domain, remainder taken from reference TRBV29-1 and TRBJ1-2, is SAVISQKPSRDICQRGTSLTIQCQVDSQVTMMFWYRQQPGQSLTLIATANQGSEATYESGFVIDKFPISRPNLTFSTLTVSNMSPEDSSIYLCRTNPAGKRDYGYTFGSGTRLTVV.

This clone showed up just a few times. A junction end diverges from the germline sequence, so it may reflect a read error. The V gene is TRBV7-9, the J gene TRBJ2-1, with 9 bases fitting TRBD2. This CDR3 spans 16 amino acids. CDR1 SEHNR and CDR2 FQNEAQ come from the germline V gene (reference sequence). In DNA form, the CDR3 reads TGTGCCAGCAGCTTCGTTGCGGGAGGGAACTACGATGAGCAGTTCTTC. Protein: CASSFVAGGNYDEQFF.

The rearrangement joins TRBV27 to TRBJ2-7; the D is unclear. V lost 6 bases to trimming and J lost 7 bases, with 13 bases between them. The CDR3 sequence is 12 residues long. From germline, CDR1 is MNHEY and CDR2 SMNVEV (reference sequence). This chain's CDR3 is CASRSTVSEQYF. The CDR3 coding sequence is TGTGCCAGCAGGTCTACAGTTAGTGAGCAGTACTTC.

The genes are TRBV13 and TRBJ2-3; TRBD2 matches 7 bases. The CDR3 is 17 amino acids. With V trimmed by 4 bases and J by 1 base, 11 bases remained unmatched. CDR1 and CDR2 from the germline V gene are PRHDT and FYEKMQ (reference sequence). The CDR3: CASSSGTIPWGTDTQYF. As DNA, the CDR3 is TGTGCCAGCAGCTCCGGGACTATACCCTGGGGCACAGATACGCAGTATTTT.

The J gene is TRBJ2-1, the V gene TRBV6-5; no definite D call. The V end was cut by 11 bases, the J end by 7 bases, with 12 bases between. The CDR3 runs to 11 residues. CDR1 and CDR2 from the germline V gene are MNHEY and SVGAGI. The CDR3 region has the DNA TGTGCCCTCAAGGTCGGGAATGAGCAGTTCTTC. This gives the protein CALKVGNEQFF.

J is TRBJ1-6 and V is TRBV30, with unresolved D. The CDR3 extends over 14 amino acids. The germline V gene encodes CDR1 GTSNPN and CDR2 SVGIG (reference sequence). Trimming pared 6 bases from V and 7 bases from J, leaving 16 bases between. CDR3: CACPSTIRNSPLHF. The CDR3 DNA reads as TGTGCCTGTCCCAGTACAATCCGAAATTCACCCCTCCACTTT.

In nucleotides, the CDR3 is TGTGCCAGCAGCGAAGGGACTAGCGGGGAGTACAATGAGCAGTTCTTC. Its translation is CASSEGTSGEYNEQFF. V and J are TRBV11-3 and TRBJ2-1, with 13 bases identical to TRBD2. Germline-derived CDR1 and CDR2 are SGHNT and YENEEA. This CDR3 is built from 16 residues. V gave up 5 bases and J gave up 4 bases; unmatched junction bases: 5.

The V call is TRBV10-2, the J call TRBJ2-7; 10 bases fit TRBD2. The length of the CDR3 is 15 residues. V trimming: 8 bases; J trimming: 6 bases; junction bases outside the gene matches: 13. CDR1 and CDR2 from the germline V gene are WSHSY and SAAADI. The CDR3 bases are TGCGCCAGCGCTAGCGGGAGATCTTTTCTGGCCGAGCAGTACTTC. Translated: CASASGRSFLAEQYF.